The clone carrying this T cell receptor beta chain was picked up many times. Amplification of TCR beta CDR3 regions used RNA as the template. TCR CDR3 underwent first-round RT-PCR with the HTBI primer set. TCRdb called the multiplex PCR reads again in MiXCR, with one record for every CDR3 protein. This table holds 480,000 or so distinct CDR3 sequences, approximately 49% found once. This sample stems from a study of T cells in Graves' hyperthyroidism and ophthalmopathy. The CDR3 spans 15 residues. The V gene end was trimmed by 4 bases and the J gene end by 6 bases; junction bases not matched to a gene: 9. Germline V CDR1 and CDR2: SGHNT, YYREEE (reference sequence).

The chain combines TRBV5-4 with TRBJ1-1; 10 bases match TRBD1. The TCR was taken from an adult woman with Graves' disease, either hyperthyroidism or ophthalmopathy (not recorded which). The sequenced sample consisted of peripheral blood or thyroid tissue (not recorded which). Here the CDR3 DNA reads TGTGCCAGCAGCCCCAGACAGGGGGCAATGGCTGAAGCTTTCTTT. This encodes CASSPRQGAMAEAFF.